The 24 T cell receptor beta chains in this list originate from one sample, sequenced in a study of T-cell memory formation after mild COVID-19. TCRdb redid the calling of the 5' RACE reads with MiXCR, one entry per CDR3 protein. The data hold around 470,000 distinct CDR3 sequences, with 20% observed a single time. Source material: PBMCs or a T cell subset sorted from them (not recorded which). The source is an adult woman who had mild COVID-19 (a few samples of this study predate the infection). Cell type and time point are not known.

This clonotype was seen only a few times. The chain uses TRBV20-1 and TRBJ2-3; D ambiguous. Trimming took off 6 bases at V and 5 bases at J, with 12 bases between the two ends. Germline loops: CDR1 DFQATT, CDR2 SNEGSKA (reference sequence). This CDR3 has 12 amino acids. CDR3 bases: TGCAGTGCCACTCGGTCTAGAGATACGCAGTATTTT. Its translation is CSATRSRDTQYF.

This clonotype has a handful of counts. The V and J genes are TRBV20-1 and TRBJ1-1; D not resolved. Trimming took off 5 bases at V and 1 base at J, with 14 bases between the two ends. CDR3 length equals 14 residues. Germline CDR1 reads DFQATT; CDR2 reads SNEGSKA (reference sequence). DNA of the CDR3: TGCAGTGCTCCTTCCTCACTTGGGAACACTGAAGCTTTCTTT. Translated: CSAPSSLGNTEAFF.

This clonotype has just one count. This may stem from a read error, because a much larger clone lies one nucleotide away. The rearrangement joins TRBV20-1 to TRBJ2-1; D possibly corresponds to TRBD2 (5 bases). Germline V gene sequence: CDR1 DFQATT, CDR2 SNEGSKA (reference sequence). The CDR3 runs to 12 residues. Trimming removed 4 bases at V and 8 bases at J, with 12 bases between. The CDR3 region has the DNA TGCAGTGCTAACAAAGGGAGAGATGAGCAGTTCTTC. This translates into CSANKGRDEQFF.

The chain links TRBV5-5 to TRBJ2-1; 11 bases fit TRBD2. Germline V gives CDR1 SGHKS, CDR2 YYEKEE (reference sequence). With 0 bases clipped from V and 7 bases from J, the junction kept 3 bases outside the gene matches. The CDR3 runs 15 residues. Here the CDR3 reads CASSLVLAGVNEQFF. As DNA, the CDR3 is TGTGCCAGCAGCTTGGTACTAGCGGGAGTGAATGAGCAGTTCTTC.

The chain combines TRBV3-1 with TRBJ2-7, with unresolved D. Trimming shortened V by 1 base and J by 2 bases, and 9 bases separated the two germline ends. In germline, CDR1 is LGHDT, CDR2 YNNKEL (reference sequence). There are 14 residues in the CDR3. CDR3 coding DNA: TGTGCCAGCAGCCAAGGCCTCCGTCCCTACGAGCAGTACTTC. Translating gives CASSQGLRPYEQYF.

This chain joins TRBV7-9 and TRBJ1-2; the D gene is possibly TRBD1 (6 bases). The ends were cut back, 2 bases at V and 4 bases at J, with 14 bases in the middle. This CDR3 has 15 residues. Germline CDR1 SEHNR, CDR2 FQNEAQ (reference sequence). The CDR3 region has the DNA TGTGCCAGCAGCTTATCGGTGGGGGGCGTCTATGGCTACACCTTC. Protein: CASSLSVGGVYGYTF.

The genes are TRBV5-1 and TRBJ1-1; D ambiguous. Germline CDR1 is SGHRS and CDR2 is YFSETQ. V was pared by 4 bases and J by 7 bases, with 23 bases between. The CDR3 has 16 amino acids. The CDR3 here is CASSHTGGSAHIEAFF. CDR3 sequence (DNA): TGCGCCAGCAGCCACACCGGTGGGTCGGCCCACATTGAAGCTTTCTTT.

Only a few counts were recorded for this clonotype. The V call is TRBV7-2, the J call TRBJ1-1; D possibly corresponds to TRBD1 (5 bases). CDR1 and CDR2 from the germline V gene are SGHTA and FQGNSA. V shed 5 bases and J shed 5 bases, with 15 bases lying between them. The CDR3 is 14 residues long. CDR3 protein: CASSTPGGWTEAFF. The DNA of the CDR3 is TGTGCCAGCAGCACCCCGGGGGGGTGGACTGAAGCTTTCTTT.

The chain carries TRBV7-3 and TRBJ2-1; 11 nucleotides match TRBD2. J gave up 2 bases and V 5 bases, and 2 bases lay outside the gene matches. The CDR3 has 15 residues. The germline gives CDR1 SGHTA, CDR2 FQGTGA. The CDR3 DNA reads as TGTGCCAGCAGCCTGACTAGCGGGACCTACAATGAGCAGTTCTTC. Protein: CASSLTSGTYNEQFF. Together with reference TRBV7-3 and TRBJ2-1, the CDR3 gives the full variable domain: GAGVSQTPSNKVTEKGKYVELRCDPISGHTALYWYRQSLGQGPEFLIYFQGTGAADDSGLPNDRFFAVRPEGSVSTLKIQRTERGDSAVYLCASSLTSGTYNEQFFGPGTRLTVL.

The genes are TRBV2 and TRBJ2-3; D uncertain. The CDR3 length is 15 residues. With 5 bases removed from V and 2 bases from J, the gap between germline ends came to 14 bases. Germline V gene lookup returns CDR1 SNHLY and CDR2 FYNNEI. The CDR3 DNA reads as TGTGCCAGCAGTCCCCGGGCCTCATTCACAGATACGCAGTATTTT. It yields the protein CASSPRASFTDTQYF.

This clonotype showed up just a few times. The chain combines TRBV12-3 or TRBV12-4 with TRBJ1-2; D remains ambiguous. Trimming left V 3 bases short and J 5 bases short, with 13 bases between. The CDR3 loop spans 14 amino acids. The CDR3 DNA follows: TGTGCCAGCAGTTTGTTGACGGACGAGTATGGCTACACCTTC. This encodes CASSLLTDEYGYTF.

This clonotype was recorded many times. V and J are TRBV5-1 and TRBJ1-3; possible D gene TRBD1, 6 bases. Trimming shortened V by 0 bases and J by 8 bases, and 15 bases separated the two germline ends. Germline CDR1 SGHRS, CDR2 YFSETQ. This CDR3 comprises 15 residues. The CDR3 DNA reads as TGCGCCAGCAGCTTGGCTCGGACAGCCGGGGACACCATATATTTT. It translates to CASSLARTAGDTIYF.

This chain uses TRBV7-2 with TRBJ2-7; TRBD2 aligns across 9 bases. The CDR3 has 16 amino acids. Trimming removed 2 bases from V and 2 bases from J; junction bases left unmatched: 7. Germline V gene lookup returns CDR1 SGHTA and CDR2 FQGNSA. The CDR3 bases are TGTGCCAGCAGCTTAACCTCTAGCGGGATAACCTACGAGCAGTACTTC. The encoded protein is CASSLTSSGITYEQYF.

The table lists this clonotype with a few counts. V and J are TRBV2 and TRBJ2-1, with D tentatively TRBD2 (6 bases). Germline assignment: CDR1 SNHLY and CDR2 FYNNEI. The germline V and J ends were trimmed by 6 bases and 0 bases, with 15 bases remaining between them. The CDR3 sequence is 16 residues long. The CDR3 reads CASSPQPGGSYNEQFF. The CDR3 bases are TGTGCCAGCAGCCCCCAACCCGGGGGCTCCTACAATGAGCAGTTCTTC.

In this sample, this clonotype turned up a few times. The V call is TRBV12-3 or TRBV12-4, the J call TRBJ1-1, with a possible D match to TRBD1 (6 bases). V lost 8 bases to trimming and J lost 7 bases, with 20 bases between them. The CDR3 extends over 14 amino acids. The CDR3 sequence is CASSRTPTGIEAFF. In DNA form, the CDR3 reads TGTGCCAGCTCCCGAACCCCCACAGGGATTGAAGCTTTCTTT.

This clonotype was observed a few times. This rearrangement joins TRBV20-1 to TRBJ2-7, with D perhaps matching TRBD1 (7 bases). The CDR3 runs to 13 residues. CDR1 is DFQATT, CDR2 SNEGSKA, per germline (reference sequence). V lost 6 bases and J 3 bases, leaving 15 bases between the germline ends. The DNA for the CDR3 is TGCAGTGCCCGAGGAGGGGGCGGCTACGAGCAGTACTTC. It yields the protein CSARGGGGYEQYF.

The chain couples TRBV7-2 to TRBJ2-1; D is uncertain. This CDR3 has 14 residues. Trimming left V 3 bases short and J 7 bases short, with 13 bases between. CDR1 is SGHTA and CDR2 is FQGNSA in the germline V gene. The CDR3 sequence: CASSLSAVVNEQFF. As DNA, the CDR3 is TGTGCCAGCAGCTTGTCAGCCGTGGTAAATGAGCAGTTCTTC.

This clonotype was recorded a few times. The chain uses TRBV3-1 and TRBJ2-7; D is possibly TRBD1 or TRBD2 (5 bases each). This CDR3 is built from 14 residues. The V gene lost 5 bases and the J gene lost 2 bases, with 13 bases spanning the gap. Germline CDR1 LGHDT, CDR2 YNNKEL (reference sequence). The DNA for the CDR3 is TGTGCCAGCAGCTCATCCCCGGGACCCTACGAGCAGTACTTC. It yields the protein CASSSSPGPYEQYF.

V gene TRBV7-9 combines with J gene TRBJ2-5, with TRBD1 identical over 7 bases. Losses at the gene ends were 8 bases for V and 1 base for J; bases not matched to a gene: 4. The CDR3 has 13 residues. Germline values: CDR1 SEHNR, CDR2 FQNEAQ (reference sequence). The DNA for the CDR3 is TGTGCCAGCCGAACAGGGGCCCAAGAGACCCAGTACTTC. It specifies CASRTGAQETQYF.

This clonotype was observed a handful of times. This rearrangement joins TRBV7-6 to TRBJ2-1; D is uncertain. Germline V gene data show CDR1 as SGHVS and CDR2 as FNYEAQ. V was clipped by 3 bases and J by 6 bases, with 6 bases between them. The CDR3 is made up of 12 amino acids. In nucleotides, the CDR3 is TGTGCCAGCAGCTTTGGCCCCAATGAGCAGTTCTTC. It is translated as CASSFGPNEQFF.

This clonotype came up many times. The rearrangement links TRBV12-3 or TRBV12-4 to TRBJ1-1; D is perhaps TRBD1 (5 bases). The V gene lost 7 bases and the J gene lost 3 bases, with 12 bases spanning the gap. This CDR3 contains 13 residues. CDR3 sequence (DNA): TGTGCCAGCAATGACAGAGAGGACACTGAAGCTTTCTTT. Protein sequence: CASNDREDTEAFF.

J is TRBJ2-1 and V is TRBV4-3; TRBD2 agrees at 10 bases. The J segment lost 7 bases and the V segment lost 1 base, leaving 7 bases of the junction unmatched. Germline loops: CDR1 LGHNA, CDR2 YSLEER. CDR3 length: 16 residues. The CDR3 nucleotides are TGCGCCAGCAGCCAAGCGAAGCGGGAGGGCCATAATGAGCAGTTCTTC. Encoded protein: CASSQAKREGHNEQFF.

The rearrangement links TRBV27 to TRBJ2-3, with TRBD2 identical over 11 bases. The junction had 5 bases not matched to a gene; V was cut back by 3 bases and J by 6 bases. The V gene's germline CDR1 is MNHEY and CDR2 SMNVEV (reference sequence). The CDR3 runs 15 residues. The CDR3 loop reads CASSFLTSGIDTQYF. In DNA, the CDR3 is TGTGCCAGCAGTTTTCTGACTAGCGGGATTGATACGCAGTATTTT.

The chain combines TRBV9 with TRBJ2-3; D gene ambiguous. The CDR3 has 15 residues. The V gene lost 0 bases and the J gene lost 4 bases, with 12 bases spanning the gap. CDR1 and CDR2 from the germline V gene are SGDLS and YYNGEE. The CDR3 sequence: CASSVGDMYPDTQYF. As DNA, the CDR3 is TGTGCCAGCAGCGTAGGCGACATGTACCCAGATACGCAGTATTTT.